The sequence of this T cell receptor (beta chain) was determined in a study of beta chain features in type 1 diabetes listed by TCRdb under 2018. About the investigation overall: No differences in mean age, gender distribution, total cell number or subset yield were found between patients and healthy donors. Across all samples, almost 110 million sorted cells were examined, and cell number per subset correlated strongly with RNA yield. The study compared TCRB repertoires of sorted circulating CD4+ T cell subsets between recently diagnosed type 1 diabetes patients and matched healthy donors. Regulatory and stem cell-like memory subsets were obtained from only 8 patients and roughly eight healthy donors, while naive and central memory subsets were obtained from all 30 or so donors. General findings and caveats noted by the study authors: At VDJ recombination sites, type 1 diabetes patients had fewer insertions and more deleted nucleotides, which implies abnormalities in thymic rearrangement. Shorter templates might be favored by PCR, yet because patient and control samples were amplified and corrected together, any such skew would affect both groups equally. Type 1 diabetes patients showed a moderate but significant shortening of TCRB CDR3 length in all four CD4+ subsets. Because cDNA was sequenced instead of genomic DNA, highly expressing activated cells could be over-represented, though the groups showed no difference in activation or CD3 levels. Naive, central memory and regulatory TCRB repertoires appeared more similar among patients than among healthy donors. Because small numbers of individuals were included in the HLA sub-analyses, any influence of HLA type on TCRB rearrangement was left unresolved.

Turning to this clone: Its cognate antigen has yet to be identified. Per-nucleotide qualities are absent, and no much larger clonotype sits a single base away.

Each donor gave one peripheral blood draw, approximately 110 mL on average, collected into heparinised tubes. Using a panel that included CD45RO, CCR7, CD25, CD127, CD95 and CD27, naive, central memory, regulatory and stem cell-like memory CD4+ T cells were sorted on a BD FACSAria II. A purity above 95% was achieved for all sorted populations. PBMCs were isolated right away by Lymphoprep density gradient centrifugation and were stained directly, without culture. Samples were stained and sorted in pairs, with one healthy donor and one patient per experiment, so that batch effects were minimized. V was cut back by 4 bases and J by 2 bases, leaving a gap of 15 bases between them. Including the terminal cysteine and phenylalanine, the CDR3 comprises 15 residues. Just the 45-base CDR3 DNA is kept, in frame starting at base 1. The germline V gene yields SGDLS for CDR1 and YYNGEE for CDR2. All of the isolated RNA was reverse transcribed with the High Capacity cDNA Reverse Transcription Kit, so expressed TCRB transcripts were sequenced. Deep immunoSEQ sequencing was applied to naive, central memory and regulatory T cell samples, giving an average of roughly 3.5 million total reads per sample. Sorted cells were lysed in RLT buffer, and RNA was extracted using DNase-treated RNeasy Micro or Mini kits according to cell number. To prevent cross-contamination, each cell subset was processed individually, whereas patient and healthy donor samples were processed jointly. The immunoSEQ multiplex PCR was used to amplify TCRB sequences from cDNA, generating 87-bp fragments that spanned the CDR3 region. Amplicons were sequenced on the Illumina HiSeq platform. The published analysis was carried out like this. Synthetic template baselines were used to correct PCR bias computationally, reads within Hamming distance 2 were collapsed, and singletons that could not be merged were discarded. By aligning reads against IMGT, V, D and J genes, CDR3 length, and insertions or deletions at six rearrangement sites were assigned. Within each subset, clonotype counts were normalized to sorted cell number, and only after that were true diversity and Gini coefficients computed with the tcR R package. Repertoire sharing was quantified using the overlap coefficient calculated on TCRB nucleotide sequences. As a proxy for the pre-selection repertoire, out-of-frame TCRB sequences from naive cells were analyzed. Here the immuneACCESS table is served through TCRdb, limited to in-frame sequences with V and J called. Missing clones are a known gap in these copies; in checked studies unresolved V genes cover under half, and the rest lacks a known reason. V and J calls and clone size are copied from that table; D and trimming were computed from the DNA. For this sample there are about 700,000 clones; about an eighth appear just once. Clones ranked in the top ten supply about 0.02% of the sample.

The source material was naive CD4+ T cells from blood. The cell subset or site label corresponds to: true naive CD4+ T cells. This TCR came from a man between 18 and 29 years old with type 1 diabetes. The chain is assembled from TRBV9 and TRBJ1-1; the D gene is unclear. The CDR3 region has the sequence CASSSPPGSNTEAFF. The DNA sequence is TGTGCCAGCAGCTCCCCCCCTGGGAGTAACACTGAAGCTTTCTTT.